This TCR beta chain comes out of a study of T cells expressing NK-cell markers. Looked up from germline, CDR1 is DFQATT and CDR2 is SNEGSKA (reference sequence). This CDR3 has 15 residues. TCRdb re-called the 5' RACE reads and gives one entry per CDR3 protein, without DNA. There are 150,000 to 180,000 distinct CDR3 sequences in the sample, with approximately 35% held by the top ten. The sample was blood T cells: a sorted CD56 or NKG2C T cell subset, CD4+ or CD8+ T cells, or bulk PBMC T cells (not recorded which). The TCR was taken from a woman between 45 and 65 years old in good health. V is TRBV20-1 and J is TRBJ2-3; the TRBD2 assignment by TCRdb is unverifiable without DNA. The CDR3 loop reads CSPHPGLAGTDTQYF.